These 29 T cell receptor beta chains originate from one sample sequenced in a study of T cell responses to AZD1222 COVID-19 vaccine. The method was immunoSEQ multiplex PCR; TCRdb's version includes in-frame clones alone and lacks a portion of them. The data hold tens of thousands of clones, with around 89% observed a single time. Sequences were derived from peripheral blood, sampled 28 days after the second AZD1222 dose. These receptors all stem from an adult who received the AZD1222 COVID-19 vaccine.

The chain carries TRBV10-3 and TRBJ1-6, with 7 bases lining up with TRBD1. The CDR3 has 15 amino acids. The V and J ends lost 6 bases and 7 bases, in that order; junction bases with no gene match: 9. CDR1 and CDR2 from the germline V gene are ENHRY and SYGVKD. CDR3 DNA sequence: TGTGCCATCAGGCGGGACAGCCGGGCCAATTCACCCCTCCACTTT. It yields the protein CAIRRDSRANSPLHF.

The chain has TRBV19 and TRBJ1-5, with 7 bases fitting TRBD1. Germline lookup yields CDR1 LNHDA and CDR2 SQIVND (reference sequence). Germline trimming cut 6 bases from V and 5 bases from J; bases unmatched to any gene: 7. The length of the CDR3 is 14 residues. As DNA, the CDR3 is TGTGCCAGTAGGGAGACAGGGTTCCATCAGCCCCAGCATTTT. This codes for CASRETGFHQPQHF. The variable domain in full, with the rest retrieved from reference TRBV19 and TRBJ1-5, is DGGITQSPKYLFRKEGQNVTLSCEQNLNHDAMYWYRQDPGQGLRLIYYSQIVNDFQKGDIAEGYSVSREKKESFPLTVTSAQKNPTAFYLCASRETGFHQPQHFGDGTRLSIL.

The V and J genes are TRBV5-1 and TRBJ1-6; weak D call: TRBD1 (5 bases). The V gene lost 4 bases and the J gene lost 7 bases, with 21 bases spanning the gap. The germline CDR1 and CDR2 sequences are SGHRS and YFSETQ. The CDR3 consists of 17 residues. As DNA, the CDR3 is TGCGCCAGCAGCCGGTCCCCCCAAGACAGTTCAAATTCACCCCTCCACTTT. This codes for CASSRSPQDSSNSPLHF.

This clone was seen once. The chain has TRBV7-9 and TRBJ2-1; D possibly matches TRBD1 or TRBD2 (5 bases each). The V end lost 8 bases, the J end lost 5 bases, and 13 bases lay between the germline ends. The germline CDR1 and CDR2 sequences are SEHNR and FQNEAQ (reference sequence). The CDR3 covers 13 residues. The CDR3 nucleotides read TGTGCCAGCGTAGAGGGGCCTGACAATGAGCAGTTCTTC. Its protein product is CASVEGPDNEQFF.

This chain's CDR3 is CASSLPGRGELFF. In DNA form, the CDR3 reads TGTGCCAGCAGCTTACCGGGGAGGGGGGAGCTGTTTTTT. The V gene is TRBV9, the J gene TRBJ2-2, with TRBD2 as a possible D gene (6 bases). The CDR3 extends over 13 amino acids. From germline, CDR1 is SGDLS and CDR2 YYNGEE. V lost 4 bases to trimming and J lost 8 bases, with 12 bases between them.

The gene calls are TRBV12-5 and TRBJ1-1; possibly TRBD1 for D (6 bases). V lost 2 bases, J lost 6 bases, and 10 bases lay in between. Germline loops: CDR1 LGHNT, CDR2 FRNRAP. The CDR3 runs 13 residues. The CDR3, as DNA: TGTGCTAGTGGTTTGATCAGGGGCGCTGAAGCTTTCTTT. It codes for CASGLIRGAEAFF.

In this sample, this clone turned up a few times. The CDR3 nucleotides read TGTGCCACCCGAGGGCTTTCTGGAAACACCATATATTTT. This sequence encodes CATRGLSGNTIYF. The chain employs TRBV7-9 and TRBJ1-3; D ambiguous. This CDR3 has 13 residues. With 10 bases removed from V and 1 base from J, the gap between germline ends came to 11 bases. Germline loops: CDR1 SEHNR, CDR2 FQNEAQ (reference sequence).

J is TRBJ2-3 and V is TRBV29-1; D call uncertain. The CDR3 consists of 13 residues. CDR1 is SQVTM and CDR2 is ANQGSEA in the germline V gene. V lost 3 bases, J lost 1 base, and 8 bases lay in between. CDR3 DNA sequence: TGCAGCGTTGATCGTGGGGGCACAGATACGCAGTATTTT. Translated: CSVDRGGTDTQYF.

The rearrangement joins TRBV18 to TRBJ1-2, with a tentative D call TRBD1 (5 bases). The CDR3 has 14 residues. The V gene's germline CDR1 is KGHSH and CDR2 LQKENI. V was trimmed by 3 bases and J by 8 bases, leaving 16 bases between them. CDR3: CASSPGQGLGGYTF. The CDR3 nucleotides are TGTGCCAGCTCACCGGGCCAGGGCCTAGGGGGCTACACCTTC. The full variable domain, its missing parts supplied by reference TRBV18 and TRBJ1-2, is NAGVMQNPRHLVRRRGQEARLRCSPMKGHSHVYWYRQLPEEGLKFMVYLQKENIIDESGMPKERFSAEFPKEGPSILRIQQVVRGDSAAYFCASSPGQGLGGYTFGSGTRLTVV.

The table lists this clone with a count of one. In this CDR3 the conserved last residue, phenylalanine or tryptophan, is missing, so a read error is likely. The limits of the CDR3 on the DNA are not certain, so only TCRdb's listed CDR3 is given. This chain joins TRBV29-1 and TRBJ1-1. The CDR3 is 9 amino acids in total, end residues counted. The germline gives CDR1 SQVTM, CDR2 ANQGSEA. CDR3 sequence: CSDDWRRPY.

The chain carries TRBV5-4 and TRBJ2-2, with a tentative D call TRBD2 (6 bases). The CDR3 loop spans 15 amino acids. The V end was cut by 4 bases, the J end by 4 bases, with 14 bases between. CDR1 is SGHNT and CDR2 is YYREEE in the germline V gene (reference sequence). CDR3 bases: TGTGCCAGCAGCGCACCGGGACTCACCACCGGGGAGCTGTTTTTT. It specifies CASSAPGLTTGELFF.

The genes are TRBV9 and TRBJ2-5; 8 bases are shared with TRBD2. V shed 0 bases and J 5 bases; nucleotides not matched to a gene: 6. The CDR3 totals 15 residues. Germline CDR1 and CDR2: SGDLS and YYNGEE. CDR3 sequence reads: CASSVVGGARETQYF. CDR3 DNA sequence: TGTGCCAGCAGCGTAGTCGGGGGGGCTAGGGAGACCCAGTACTTC.

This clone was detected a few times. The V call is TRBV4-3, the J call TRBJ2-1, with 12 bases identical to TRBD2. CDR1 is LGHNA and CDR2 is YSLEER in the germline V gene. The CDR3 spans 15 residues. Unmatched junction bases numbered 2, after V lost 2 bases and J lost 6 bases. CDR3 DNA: TGCGCCAGCAGCCAACTAGCGGGGGGGCGCAATGAGCAGTTCTTC. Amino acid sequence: CASSQLAGGRNEQFF.

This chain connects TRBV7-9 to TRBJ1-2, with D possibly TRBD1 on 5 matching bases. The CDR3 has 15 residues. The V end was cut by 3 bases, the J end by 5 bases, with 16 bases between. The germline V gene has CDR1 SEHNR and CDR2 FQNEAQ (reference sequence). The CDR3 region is CASSFGGKAGYGYTF. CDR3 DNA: TGTGCCAGCAGCTTTGGGGGGAAAGCAGGGTATGGCTACACCTTC.

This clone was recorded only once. CDR3 DNA: TGCAGCGTCGTCCGGACAGGGGGTAAGAATGAGCAGTTCTTC. This translates into CSVVRTGGKNEQFF. This rearrangement joins TRBV29-1 to TRBJ2-1; 10 bases are a match to TRBD1. The length of the CDR3 is 14 residues. Germline V gives CDR1 SQVTM, CDR2 ANQGSEA. The V gene end was trimmed by 6 bases and the J gene end by 7 bases; junction bases not matched to a gene: 9.

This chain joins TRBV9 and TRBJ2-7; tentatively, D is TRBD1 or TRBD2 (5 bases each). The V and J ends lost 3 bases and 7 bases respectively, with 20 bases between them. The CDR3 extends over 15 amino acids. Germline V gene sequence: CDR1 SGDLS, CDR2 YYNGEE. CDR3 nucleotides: TGTGCCAGCAGCGAAAGGGACGGCTTAAAGGGGGAGCAGTACTTC. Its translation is CASSERDGLKGEQYF.

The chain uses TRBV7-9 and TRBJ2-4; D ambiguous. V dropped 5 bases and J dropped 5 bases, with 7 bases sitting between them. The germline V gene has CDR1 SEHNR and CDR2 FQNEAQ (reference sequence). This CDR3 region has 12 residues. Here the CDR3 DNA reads TGTGCCAGCAGCCCAGCAGAAAACATTCAGTACTTC. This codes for CASSPAENIQYF.

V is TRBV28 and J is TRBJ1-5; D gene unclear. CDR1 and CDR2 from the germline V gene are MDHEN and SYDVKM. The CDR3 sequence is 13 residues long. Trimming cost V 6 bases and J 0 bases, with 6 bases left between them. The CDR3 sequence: CASRQSSNQPQHF. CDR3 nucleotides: TGTGCCAGCAGGCAATCTAGCAATCAGCCCCAGCATTTT.

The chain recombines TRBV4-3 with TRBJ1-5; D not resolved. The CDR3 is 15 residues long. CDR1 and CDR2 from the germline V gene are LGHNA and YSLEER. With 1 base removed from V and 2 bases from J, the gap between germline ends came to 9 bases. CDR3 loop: CASSQVALGNQPQHF. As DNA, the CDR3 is TGCGCCAGCAGCCAAGTTGCCCTTGGCAATCAGCCCCAGCATTTT.

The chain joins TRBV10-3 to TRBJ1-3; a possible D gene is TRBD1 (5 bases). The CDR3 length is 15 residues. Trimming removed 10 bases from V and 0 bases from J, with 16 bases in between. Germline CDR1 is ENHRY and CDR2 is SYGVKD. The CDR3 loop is CATHDSSDSGNTIYF. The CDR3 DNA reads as TGTGCCACCCACGACAGCTCCGACTCTGGAAACACCATATATTTT.

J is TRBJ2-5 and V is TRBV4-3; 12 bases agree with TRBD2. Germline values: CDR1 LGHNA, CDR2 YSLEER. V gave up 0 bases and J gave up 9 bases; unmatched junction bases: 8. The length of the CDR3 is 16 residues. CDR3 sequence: CASSQDLTSGGRAQYF. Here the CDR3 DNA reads TGCGCCAGCAGCCAAGATTTGACTAGCGGGGGCAGGGCCCAGTACTTC.

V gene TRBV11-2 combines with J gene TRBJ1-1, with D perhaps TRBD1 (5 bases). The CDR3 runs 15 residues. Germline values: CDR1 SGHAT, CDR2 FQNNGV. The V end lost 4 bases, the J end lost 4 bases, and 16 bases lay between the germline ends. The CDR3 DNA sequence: TGTGCCAGCAGCTCCGGGGTCTCTGGGGGCACTGAAGCTTTCTTT. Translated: CASSSGVSGGTEAFF. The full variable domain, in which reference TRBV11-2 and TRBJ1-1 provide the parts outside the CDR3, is EAGVAQSPRYKIIEKRQSVAFWCNPISGHATLYWYQQILGQGPKLLIQFQNNGVVDDSQLPKDRFSAERLKGVDSTLKIQPAKLEDSAVYLCASSSGVSGGTEAFFGQGTRLTVV.

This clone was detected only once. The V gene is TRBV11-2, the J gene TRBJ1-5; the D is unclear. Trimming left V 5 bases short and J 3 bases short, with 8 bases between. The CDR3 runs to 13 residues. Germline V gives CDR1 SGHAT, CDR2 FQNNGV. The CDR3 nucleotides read TGTGCCAGCAGCACCGGACCCAATCAGCCCCAGCATTTT. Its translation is CASSTGPNQPQHF.

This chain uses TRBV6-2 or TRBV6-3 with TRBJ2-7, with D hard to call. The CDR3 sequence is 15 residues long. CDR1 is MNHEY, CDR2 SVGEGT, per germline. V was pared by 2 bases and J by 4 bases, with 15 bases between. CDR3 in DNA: TGTGCCAGCAGTTACCAGGCAGGTATTGTTTACGAGCAGTACTTC. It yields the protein CASSYQAGIVYEQYF.

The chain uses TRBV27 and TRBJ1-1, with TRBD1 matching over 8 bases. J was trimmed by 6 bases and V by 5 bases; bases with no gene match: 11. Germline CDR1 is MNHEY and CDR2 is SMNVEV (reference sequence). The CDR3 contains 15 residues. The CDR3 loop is CASSPWGQGASEAFF. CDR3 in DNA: TGTGCCAGCAGTCCTTGGGGCCAGGGGGCCTCTGAAGCTTTCTTT.

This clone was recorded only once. CDR3 region: CASFRGRSNYGYTF. CDR3 nucleotide sequence: TGTGCCAGTTTTCGGGGACGGTCTAACTATGGCTACACCTTC. The genes are TRBV6-5 and TRBJ1-2, with a tentative D call TRBD1 (5 bases). The ends were cut back, 9 bases at V and 0 bases at J, with 14 bases in the middle. Germline CDR1 is MNHEY and CDR2 is SVGAGI. The CDR3 sequence is 14 residues long.

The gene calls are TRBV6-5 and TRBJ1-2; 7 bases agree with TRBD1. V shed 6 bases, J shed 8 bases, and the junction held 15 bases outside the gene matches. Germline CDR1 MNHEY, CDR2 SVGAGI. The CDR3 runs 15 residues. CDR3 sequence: CASRTVDRELDGYTF. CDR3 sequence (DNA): TGTGCCAGCAGAACTGTTGACAGGGAACTAGACGGCTACACCTTC.

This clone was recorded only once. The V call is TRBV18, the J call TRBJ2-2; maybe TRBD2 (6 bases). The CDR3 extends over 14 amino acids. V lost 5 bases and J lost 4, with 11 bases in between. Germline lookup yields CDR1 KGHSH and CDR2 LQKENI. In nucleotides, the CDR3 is TGTGCCAGCTCAAATCGGGAGTCCACCGGGGAGCTGTTTTTT. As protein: CASSNRESTGELFF.

In DNA form, the CDR3 reads TGTGCCAGCAGTGAATGGAACTTGGGACAGGGGAACACTGAAGCTTTCTTT. Translating gives CASSEWNLGQGNTEAFF. This sequence joins TRBV25-1 and TRBJ1-1; 9 bases map to TRBD1. After removal of 1 base from V and 1 base from J, the junction contained 7 bases not matched to a gene. CDR3 length: 17 amino acids. Germline CDR1 MGHDK, CDR2 SYGVNS.